Listed below are T cell receptor beta chains from one sample, sequenced in a study of blood T cell repertoires in COVID-19. Data came from immunoSEQ multiplex PCR; TCRdb stores just in-frame clones and leaves some out. The table records over 200,000 clones, about 81% of them present only once. Sample: PBMCs or T cells enriched from blood (not recorded which). These receptors all come from a man aged 35 to 55 who had recovered from COVID-19. CDR3s include the opening cysteine and the closing phenylalanine or tryptophan. A D gene is named only where the DNA matches it firmly. Size is stated for part of the rows, as once, few or many counts, or as a class when the clone is expanded.

. . TRBJ2-7 TRBV18 CASAREEAGEQYF TGTGCCAGCGCGCGGGAAGAAGCTGGCGAGCAGTACTTC
. . TRBJ2-3 TRBV5-1 CASSAARDTDTQYF TGCGCCAGCAGCGCAGCCCGGGACACAGATACGCAGTATTTT
. once TRBJ1-4 TRBV14 CASSQVGGNEKLFF TGTGCCAGCAGCCAAGTCGGGGGTAATGAAAAACTGTTTTTT
. . TRBJ1-5 TRBV6-6 CASSHGQIGQPQHF TGTGCCAGCAGCCATGGACAGATAGGTCAGCCCCAGCATTTT
TRBD1 . TRBJ1-4 TRBV5-1 CASSWGQGANEKLFF TGCGCCAGCAGCTGGGGACAGGGAGCTAATGAAAAACTGTTTTTT
TRBD2 . TRBJ2-1 TRBV5-4 CASSLVSASGVNEQFF TGTGCCAGCAGCTTAGTAAGTGCTAGCGGGGTGAATGAGCAGTTCTTC
TRBD1 . TRBJ1-2 TRBV18 CASSQPGQGVDGYTF TGTGCCAGCTCACAACCGGGACAGGGGGTCGACGGCTACACCTTC
. . TRBJ2-1 TRBV5-1 CASSLGGGAYNEQFF TGCGCCAGCAGCTTGGGTGGGGGGGCGTACAATGAGCAGTTCTTC
. . TRBJ2-1 TRBV21-1 CASRGNSGTTVYNEQFF TGTGCCAGCCGAGGGAATAGCGGGACGACCGTCTACAATGAGCAGTTCTTC
TRBD1 . TRBJ2-2 TRBV29-1 CRILTGVSPEELFF TGCAGAATCCTTACAGGGGTCTCACCGGAGGAGCTGTTTTTT
. . TRBJ2-5 TRBV7-3 CASSLKGRVGGETQYF TGTGCCAGCAGCTTAAAAGGCAGGGTGGGTGGCGAGACCCAGTACTTC
. few TRBJ1-1 TRBV12-5 CASGHQGFGTEAFF TGTGCTAGTGGCCACCAGGGGTTTGGCACTGAAGCTTTCTTT
. . TRBJ1-5 TRBV3-1/TRBV3-2 CASSQYPGSQPQHF TGTGCCAGCAGCCAATACCCGGGGAGTCAGCCCCAGCATTTT
. . TRBJ1-5 TRBV10-3 CAISSPRGEFNQPQHF TGTGCCATCAGTTCACCCCGCGGAGAATTTAATCAGCCCCAGCATTTT
. . TRBJ1-3 TRBV9 CASITGNTIYF TGTGCCAGCATAACAGGAAACACCATATATTTT
TRBD2 . TRBJ2-3 TRBV5-1 CASSQSGTSGRGTDTQYF TGCGCCAGCAGCCAATCCGGGACTAGCGGGAGGGGAACAGATACGCAGTATTTT
TRBD1 . TRBJ1-4 TRBV5-5 CASSRQGPNEKLFF TGTGCCAGCAGCAGACAGGGGCCGAATGAAAAACTGTTTTTT
. . TRBJ1-5 TRBV2 CASKRESYQPQHF TGTGCCAGCAAGAGGGAAAGTTATCAGCCCCAGCATTTT
TRBD1 . TRBJ2-5 TRBV6-5 CASSSRGTGTMSQYF TGTGCCAGCAGTTCCAGGGGGACAGGGACGATGTCCCAGTACTTC
TRBD2 . TRBJ2-7 TRBV12-5 CASGAGTSGSPYEQYF TGTGCTAGTGGTGCCGGGACTAGCGGGAGTCCCTACGAGCAGTACTTC
. . TRBJ1-5 TRBV7-5 CVRSLRSGRGNQPQHF TGTGTCAGAAGCTTACGATCGGGGAGAGGCAATCAGCCCCAGCATTTT
TRBD1 . TRBJ2-1 TRBV7-9 CASSQGATLGISYNEQFF TGTGCCAGCAGCCAGGGGGCCACACTGGGAATCTCCTACAATGAGCAGTTCTTC
TRBD2 . TRBJ2-3 TRBV10-1 CASSGSKTSGGSDTQYF TGCGCCAGCAGTGGGTCCAAGACTAGCGGGGGTTCAGATACGCAGTATTTT
TRBD2 . TRBJ2-3 TRBV19 CASRISGRDTQYF TGTGCCAGTAGGATTAGCGGGAGAGATACGCAGTATTTT
TRBD1 . TRBJ1-4 TRBV19 CASSPLDRRGEKLFF TGTGCCAGTAGTCCGCTGGACAGGAGAGGTGAAAAACTGTTTTTT
. . TRBJ2-1 TRBV28 CASSLRVNEQFF TGTGCCAGCAGTCTCCGAGTGAATGAGCAGTTCTTC
. . TRBJ2-3 TRBV5-4 CASSGRVTDTQYF TGTGCCAGCAGCGGGCGGGTGACAGATACGCAGTATTTT
. . TRBJ1-1 TRBV29-1 CSVAVPEAFF TGCAGCGTTGCTGTTCCTGAAGCTTTCTTT
TRBD2 . TRBJ2-2 TRBV7-2 CASGLIAGPTGELFF TGTGCCAGCGGTTTAATAGCGGGACCCACCGGGGAGCTGTTTTTT
TRBD1 . TRBJ2-6 TRBV7-9 CASSYRGQGARGANVLTF TGTGCCAGCAGCTATAGGGGACAGGGGGCGAGAGGGGCCAACGTCCTGACTTTC
TRBD1 . TRBJ1-2 TRBV6-5 CASRSPTRGSGYTF TGTGCCAGCAGATCCCCCACCAGGGGGAGTGGCTACACCTTC
TRBD1 . TRBJ1-3 TRBV18 CASSPDRAGNTIYF TGTGCCAGCTCACCGGACAGGGCTGGAAACACCATATATTTT
TRBD1 . TRBJ1-6 TRBV6-5 CAIRTGYNSPLHF TGTGCCATCCGGACAGGGTACAATTCACCCCTCCACTTT
. . TRBJ1-3 TRBV6-1 CASSEVGEGGNTIYF TGTGCCAGCAGTGAAGTTGGGGAGGGGGGAAACACCATATATTTT
TRBD1 . TRBJ1-5 TRBV7-3 CASSLGQNQPQHF TGTGCCAGCAGCCTGGGACAGAATCAGCCCCAGCATTTT
TRBD1 . TRBJ1-6 TRBV18 CASSPSKGQGANNSPLHF TGTGCCAGCTCACCATCGAAGGGACAGGGGGCGAATAATTCACCCCTCCACTTT
. . TRBJ1-2 TRBV2 CASSVVRGYGYTF TGTGCCAGCAGTGTGGTCCGGGGCTATGGCTACACCTTC
TRBD1 . TRBJ2-7 TRBV18 CASSFGQASYEQYF TGTGCCAGCTCATTCGGACAGGCATCCTACGAGCAGTACTTC
TRBD2 . TRBJ2-1 TRBV24-1 CATSVPGTSGIGEQFF TGTGCCACCAGTGTCCCCGGGACTAGCGGAATAGGGGAGCAGTTCTTC
TRBD2 . TRBJ2-3 TRBV6-2/TRBV6-3 CASSPGLAGGPDTQYF TGTGCCAGCAGTCCAGGACTAGCGGGAGGGCCAGATACGCAGTATTTT
TRBD1 once TRBJ2-4 TRBV5-1 CASSSTGTGGGNIQYF TGCGCCAGCAGCTCTACCGGGACAGGGGGCGGAAACATTCAGTACTTC
. . TRBJ2-2 TRBV10-1 CATKGQNTGELFF TGCGCCACCAAGGGACAGAACACCGGGGAGCTGTTTTTT
. . TRBJ2-6 TRBV7-9 CASSLHSGTGGRGANVLTF TGTGCCAGCAGCTTACACTCCGGGACCGGGGGGCGTGGGGCCAACGTCCTGACTTTC
TRBD2 once TRBJ2-5 TRBV3-1/TRBV3-2 CASSLAGAETQYF TGTGCCAGCAGCCTGGCGGGAGCGGAGACCCAGTACTTC
. . TRBJ2-1 TRBV6-5 CASSLTGGIEQFF TGTGCCAGCAGTTTGACTGGGGGGATTGAGCAGTTCTTC
TRBD2 . TRBJ2-1 TRBV10-3 CAISERGTSGSPSSYNEQFF TGTGCCATCAGTGAACGAGGGACTAGCGGGAGTCCCAGCTCCTACAATGAGCAGTTCTTC
. . TRBJ2-2 TRBV24-1 CATSPRTGELFF TGTGCCACCAGTCCCCGCACCGGGGAGCTGTTTTTT
. . TRBJ2-1 TRBV12-3/TRBV12-4 CASSLLREQFF TGTGCCAGCAGTTTGTTGCGAGAGCAGTTCTTC